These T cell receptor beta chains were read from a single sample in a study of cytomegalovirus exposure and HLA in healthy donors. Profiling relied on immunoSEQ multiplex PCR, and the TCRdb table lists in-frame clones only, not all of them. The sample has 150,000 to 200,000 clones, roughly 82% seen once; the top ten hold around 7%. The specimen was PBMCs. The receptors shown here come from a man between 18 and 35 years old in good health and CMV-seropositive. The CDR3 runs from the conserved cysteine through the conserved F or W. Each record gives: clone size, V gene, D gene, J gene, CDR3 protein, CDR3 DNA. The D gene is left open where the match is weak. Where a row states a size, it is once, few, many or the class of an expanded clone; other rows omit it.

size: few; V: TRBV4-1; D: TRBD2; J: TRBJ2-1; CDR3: CASSLPPGGVGYNEQFF; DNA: TGCGCCAGCAGCCTCCCCCCGGGGGGGGTGGGTTACAATGAGCAGTTCTTC
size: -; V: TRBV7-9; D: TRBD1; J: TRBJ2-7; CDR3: CASSRLQGPAYEQYF; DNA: TGTGCCAGCAGCCGTCTACAGGGGCCCGCCTACGAGCAGTACTTC
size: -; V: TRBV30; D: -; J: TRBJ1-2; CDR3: CAWSSSLPSYGYTF; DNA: TGTGCCTGGAGTTCCTCCCTTCCCTCCTACGGCTACACCTTC
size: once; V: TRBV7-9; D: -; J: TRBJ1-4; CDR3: CASSSYGGTNEKLFF; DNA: TGTGCCAGCAGCTCGTACGGAGGGACTAATGAAAAACTGTTTTTT
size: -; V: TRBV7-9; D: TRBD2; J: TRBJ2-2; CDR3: CASSARLAGELGELFF; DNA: TGTGCCAGCAGCGCCAGACTAGCTGGAGAATTAGGGGAGCTGTTTTTT
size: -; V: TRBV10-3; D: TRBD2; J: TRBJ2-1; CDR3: CASRSGRANNEQFF; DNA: TGTGCCAGCAGAAGCGGGAGGGCCAATAATGAGCAGTTCTTC
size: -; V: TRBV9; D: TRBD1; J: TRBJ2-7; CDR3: CASSPELSAGGIYEQYF; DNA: TGTGCCAGCAGCCCCGAGCTTTCGGCAGGGGGCATATACGAGCAGTACTTC
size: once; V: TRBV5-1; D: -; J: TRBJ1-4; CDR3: CASSTGLRANEKLFF; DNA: TGCGCCAGCTCCACAGGGTTGAGAGCTAATGAAAAACTGTTTTTT
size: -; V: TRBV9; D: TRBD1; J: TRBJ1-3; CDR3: CASSAGTGGTIYF; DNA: TGTGCCAGCAGCGCGGGGACAGGCGGCACCATATATTTT
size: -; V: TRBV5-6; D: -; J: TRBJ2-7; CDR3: CASSPEGRDIYEQYF; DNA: TGTGCCAGCAGCCCGGAGGGGCGGGATATCTACGAGCAGTACTTC
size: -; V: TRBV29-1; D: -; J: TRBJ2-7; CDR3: CSVVGGLYEQYF; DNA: TGCAGCGTTGTTGGAGGTCTCTACGAGCAGTACTTC
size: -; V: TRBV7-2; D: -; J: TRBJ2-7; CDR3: CASSFRDFYEQYF; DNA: TGTGCCAGCAGCTTCAGGGACTTCTACGAGCAGTACTTC
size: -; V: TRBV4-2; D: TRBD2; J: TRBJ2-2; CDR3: CASSPQLAGGHTGELFF; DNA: TGTGCCAGCAGCCCACAACTAGCGGGAGGACACACCGGGGAGCTGTTTTTT
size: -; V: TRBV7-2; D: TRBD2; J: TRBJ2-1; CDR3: CASSPLAGGYNEQFF; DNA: TGTGCCAGCAGCCCCTTAGCGGGAGGGTACAATGAGCAGTTCTTC
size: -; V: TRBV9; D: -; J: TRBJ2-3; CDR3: CASSVAGDTQYF; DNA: TGTGCCAGCAGCGTAGCAGGTGATACGCAGTATTTT
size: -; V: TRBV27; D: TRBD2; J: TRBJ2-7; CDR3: CASSLWRSGGGWEQYF; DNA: TGTGCCAGCAGTTTATGGCGTAGCGGGGGGGGGTGGGAGCAGTACTTC
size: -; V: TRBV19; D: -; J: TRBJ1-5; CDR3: CASSPQYSNQPQHF; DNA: TGTGCCAGTAGTCCCCAGTATAGCAATCAGCCCCAGCATTTT
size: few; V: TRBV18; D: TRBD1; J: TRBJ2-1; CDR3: CASSPQFIQDRSYNEQFF; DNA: TGTGCCAGCTCACCACAGTTTATACAGGACAGGTCCTACAATGAGCAGTTCTTC
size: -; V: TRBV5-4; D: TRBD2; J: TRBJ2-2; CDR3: CASSQGLAGEGNTGELFF; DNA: TGTGCCAGCAGTCAGGGACTAGCGGGGGAGGGTAACACCGGGGAGCTGTTTTTT
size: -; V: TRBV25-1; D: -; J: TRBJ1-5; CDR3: CASRGSNQPQHF; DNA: TGTGCCAGCAGGGGCAGCAATCAGCCCCAGCATTTT
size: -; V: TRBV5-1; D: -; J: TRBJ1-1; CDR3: CASSLTVNTEAFF; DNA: TGCGCCAGCAGCCTTACAGTAAACACTGAAGCTTTCTTT
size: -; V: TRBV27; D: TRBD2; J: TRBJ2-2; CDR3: CASSLAGRYTGELFF; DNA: TGTGCCAGCAGTTTAGCCGGGAGGTATACCGGGGAGCTGTTTTTT
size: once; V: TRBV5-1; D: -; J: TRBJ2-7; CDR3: CASSSEYRAEQYF; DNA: TGCGCCAGCAGCTCCGAATACAGGGCCGAGCAGTACTTC
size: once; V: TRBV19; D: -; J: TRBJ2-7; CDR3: CASSPGGGSYEQYF; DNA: TGTGCCAGTAGTCCCGGGGGAGGCTCCTACGAGCAGTACTTC
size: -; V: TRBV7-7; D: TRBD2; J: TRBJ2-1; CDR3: CASSLGPGGHNEQFF; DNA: TGTGCCAGCAGCTTAGGTCCGGGAGGGCATAATGAGCAGTTCTTC
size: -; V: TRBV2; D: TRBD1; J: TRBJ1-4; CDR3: CASRGVGQAGKLFF; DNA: TGTGCCAGCAGGGGGGTGGGACAGGCCGGAAAACTGTTTTTT
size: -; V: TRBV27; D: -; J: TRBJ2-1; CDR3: CASSLRTGIPYNEQFF; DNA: TGTGCCAGCAGTTTACGTACGGGGATTCCCTACAATGAGCAGTTCTTC
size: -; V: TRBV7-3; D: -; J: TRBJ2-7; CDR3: CASSLNLPGSYEQYF; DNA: TGTGCCAGCAGCTTAAACCTTCCGGGGTCGTACGAGCAGTACTTC
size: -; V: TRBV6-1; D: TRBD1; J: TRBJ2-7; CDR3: CASSDLGTGAHEQYF; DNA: TGTGCCAGCAGTGACCTTGGGACAGGGGCCCACGAGCAGTACTTC
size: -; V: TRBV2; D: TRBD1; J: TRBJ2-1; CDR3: CASKGQGSHEQFF; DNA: TGTGCCAGCAAGGGACAGGGTTCCCATGAGCAGTTCTTC
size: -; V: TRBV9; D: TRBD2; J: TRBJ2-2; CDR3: CASSISGLPNTGELFF; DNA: TGTGCCAGCAGCATATCGGGACTACCGAACACCGGGGAGCTGTTTTTT
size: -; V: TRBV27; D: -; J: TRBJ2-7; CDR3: CASSSRQTPYEQYF; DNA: TGTGCCAGCAGTTCAAGACAAACTCCCTACGAGCAGTACTTC
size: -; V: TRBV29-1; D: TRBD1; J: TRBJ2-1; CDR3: CSGDDRGSKNEQFF; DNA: TGCAGCGGGGACGACAGGGGTAGTAAAAATGAGCAGTTCTTC
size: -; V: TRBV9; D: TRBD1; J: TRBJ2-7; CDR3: CASSEEGTGYHEQYF; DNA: TGTGCCAGCAGCGAGGAGGGGACAGGCTACCACGAGCAGTACTTC
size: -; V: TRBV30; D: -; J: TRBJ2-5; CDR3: CAWSVGTIGETQYF; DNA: TGTGCCTGGAGTGTCGGAACTATTGGAGAGACCCAGTACTTC
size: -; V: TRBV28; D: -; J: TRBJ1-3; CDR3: CASGDYYGNTIYF; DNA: TGTGCCAGCGGGGACTACTATGGAAACACCATATATTTT
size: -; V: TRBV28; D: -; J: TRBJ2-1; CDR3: CASSLSGSEQFF; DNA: TGTGCCAGCAGTTTAAGTGGGAGTGAGCAGTTCTTC
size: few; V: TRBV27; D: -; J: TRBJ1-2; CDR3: CASSDGTQANGYTF; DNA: TGTGCCAGCAGTGACGGGACACAGGCTAATGGCTACACCTTC
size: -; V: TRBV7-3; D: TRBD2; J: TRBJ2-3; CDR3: CASSLTTSGPGITQYF; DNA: TGTGCCAGCAGCCTCACGACTAGCGGCCCGGGAATTACGCAGTATTTT
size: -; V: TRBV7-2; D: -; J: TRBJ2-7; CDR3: CASSLASGSSYEQYF; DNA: TGTGCCAGCAGCTTAGCGAGCGGCAGCTCCTACGAGCAGTACTTC
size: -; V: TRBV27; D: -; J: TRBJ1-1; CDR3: CASMFTGTTEAFF; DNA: TGTGCCAGCATGTTTACAGGGACCACTGAAGCTTTCTTT
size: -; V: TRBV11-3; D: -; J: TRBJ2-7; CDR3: CASSLAGIHEQYF; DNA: TGTGCCAGCAGCTTAGCAGGGATCCACGAGCAGTACTTC
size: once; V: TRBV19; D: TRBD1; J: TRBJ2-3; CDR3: CASSIDRGQVTDTQYF; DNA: TGTGCCAGTAGTATCGACAGGGGGCAAGTGACAGATACGCAGTATTTT
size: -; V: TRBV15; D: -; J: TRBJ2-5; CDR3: CATSRGAGETQYF; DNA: TGTGCCACCAGCAGAGGAGCGGGAGAGACCCAGTACTTC
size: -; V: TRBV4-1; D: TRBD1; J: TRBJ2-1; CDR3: CASGGGQGANEQFF; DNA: TGCGCCAGCGGGGGGGGACAGGGGGCCAATGAGCAGTTCTTC
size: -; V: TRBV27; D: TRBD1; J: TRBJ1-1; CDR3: CASSLAGGTEAFF; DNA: TGTGCCAGCAGTTTGGCAGGGGGCACTGAAGCTTTCTTT
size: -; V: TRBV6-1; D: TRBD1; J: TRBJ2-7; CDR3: CASSEARDRGYEQYF; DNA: TGTGCCAGCAGTGAAGCTCGGGACAGGGGATACGAGCAGTACTTC
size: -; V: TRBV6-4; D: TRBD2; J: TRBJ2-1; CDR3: CASSSGTTPSNEQFF; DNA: TGTGCCAGCAGCTCCGGGACTACCCCTTCCAATGAGCAGTTCTTC
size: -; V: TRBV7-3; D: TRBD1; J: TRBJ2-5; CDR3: CASSPEHRGWETQYF; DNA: TGTGCCAGCAGCCCGGAACACAGGGGTTGGGAGACCCAGTACTTC
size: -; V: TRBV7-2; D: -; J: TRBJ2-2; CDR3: CASSSPGGANTGELFF; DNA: TGTGCCAGCAGCTCACCAGGAGGGGCGAACACCGGGGAGCTGTTTTTT
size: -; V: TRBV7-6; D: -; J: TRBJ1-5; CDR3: CASSQQWGGDQPQHF; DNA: TGTGCCAGCAGCCAACAATGGGGGGGTGATCAGCCCCAGCATTTT
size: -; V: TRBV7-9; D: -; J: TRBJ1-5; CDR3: CASSPGSGDQPQHF; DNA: TGTGCCAGCAGCCCTGGGTCAGGGGATCAGCCCCAGCATTTT
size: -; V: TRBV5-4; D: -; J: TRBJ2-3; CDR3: CASSSAGPGEDTQYF; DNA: TGTGCCAGCAGCTCCGCCGGGCCGGGGGAAGATACGCAGTATTTT
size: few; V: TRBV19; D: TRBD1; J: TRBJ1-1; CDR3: CASSTTGEMGLDTEAFF; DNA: TGTGCCAGTAGTACGACAGGGGAGATGGGGCTAGACACTGAAGCTTTCTTT
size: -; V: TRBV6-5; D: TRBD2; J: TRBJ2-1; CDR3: CASSYGLAGGGGEQFF; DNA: TGTGCCAGCAGTTACGGTCTAGCGGGGGGGGGTGGTGAGCAGTTCTTC
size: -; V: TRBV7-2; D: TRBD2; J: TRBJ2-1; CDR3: CASSLRAGAIYEQFF; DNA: TGTGCCAGCAGCTTAAGGGCGGGAGCCATCTATGAGCAGTTCTTC